Below are 8 T cell receptor beta chains sequenced from a single sample in a study of cytomegalovirus exposure and HLA in healthy donors. The PCR had 60 Vbeta and 13 Jbeta primers. TCRdb's table, derived via immunoSEQ multiplex PCR, lists solely in-frame clones and lacks some. The sample lists 120,000 to 150,000 clones, around 79% seen once, with about 3% in the top ten. The sequenced sample was PBMCs. The receptor source for this set is a man aged 35 to 55 in good health and CMV-seropositive.

The chain links TRBV7-9 to TRBJ2-7, with 7 bases aligning to TRBD2. The CDR3 is 15 amino acids. Unmatched junction bases numbered 10, after V lost 2 bases and J lost 6 bases. Germline lookup yields CDR1 SEHNR and CDR2 FQNEAQ (reference sequence). The DNA for the CDR3 is TGTGCCAGCAGCTTAAGTTTGGCGGGAGCAATCGAGCAGTACTTC. Amino acid sequence: CASSLSLAGAIEQYF.

The chain uses TRBV5-4 and TRBJ2-7; TRBD1 matches at 9 bases. Germline values: CDR1 SGHNT, CDR2 YYREEE (reference sequence). The length of the CDR3 is 15 residues. The trim removed 4 bases at V and 6 bases at J, leaving 11 bases unmatched. DNA of the CDR3: TGTGCCAGCAGCGATCCGGGACAGGGTACTGGCGAGCAGTACTTC. It codes for CASSDPGQGTGEQYF.

The rearrangement uses TRBV2 and TRBJ2-1; TRBD2 matches 7 bases. The CDR3 contains 12 residues. Unmatched junction bases numbered 6, after V lost 6 bases and J lost 10 bases. The germline CDR1 and CDR2 sequences are SNHLY and FYNNEI. The CDR3 DNA follows: TGTGCCAGCAGCTATGCGCGGGGGGAGCAGTTCTTC. It translates to CASSYARGEQFF.

This clone has just a few counts. The same CDR3 also results from other DNA sequences found in this sample. The V call is TRBV28, the J call TRBJ2-6; weak D call: TRBD2 (6 bases). The V gene's germline CDR1 is MDHEN and CDR2 SYDVKM. V lost 6 bases to trimming and J lost 0 bases, with 6 bases between them. This CDR3 spans 14 amino acids. The CDR3 DNA sequence: TGTGCCAGCAGGACTAGCTCTGGGGCCAACGTCCTGACTTTC. This sequence encodes CASRTSSGANVLTF.

This chain links TRBV19 with TRBJ2-1, with 7 bases identical to TRBD2. There are 15 residues in the CDR3. Unmatched junction bases numbered 7, after V lost 5 bases and J lost 3 bases. The V gene's germline CDR1 is LNHDA and CDR2 SQIVND (reference sequence). CDR3 in amino acids: CASSPGLVFYNEQFF. The CDR3 DNA is TGTGCCAGTAGTCCAGGACTAGTGTTCTACAATGAGCAGTTCTTC.

The chain joins TRBV11-1 to TRBJ2-1; 7 positions match TRBD2. V shed 2 bases, J shed 10 bases, and the junction held 5 bases outside the gene matches. The V gene's germline CDR1 is SGHAT and CDR2 FQDESV (reference sequence). CDR3 length equals 13 residues. The CDR3 sequence: CASSLKTSFEQFF. The CDR3 coding sequence is TGTGCCAGCAGCTTAAAGACTAGCTTCGAGCAGTTCTTC.

The gene calls are TRBV7-2 and TRBJ2-5, with a possible D match to TRBD2 (6 bases). The DNA end favors TRBJ2-7, so the J call may be wrong. The germline V gene has CDR1 SGHTA and CDR2 FQGNSA. The CDR3 runs to 14 residues. CDR3: CASSGRRDTYEQYF. DNA of the CDR3: TGTGCCAGCAGCGGCAGGCGGGATACGTACGAGCAGTACTTC.

This chain links TRBV6-6 with TRBJ2-7, with 7 bases lining up with TRBD1. CDR1 MNHNY and CDR2 SVGAGI come from the germline V gene (reference sequence). This CDR3 has 12 residues. V was pared by 7 bases and J by 4 bases, with 4 bases of the junction left unmatched. CDR3 bases: TGTGCCAGCACCCGACAGGGATACGAGCAGTACTTC. Translating it yields CASTRQGYEQYF.